One sample yielded the 17 T cell receptor beta chains listed below, sequenced in a study of T cell repertoires in aging, cancer and after chemotherapy. Amplification of TCR beta used genomic DNA extracted from peripheral blood. Multiplex touch-down PCR with TRB-A/B primers amplified rearranged V-D-J TRB sequences. MiXCR, applied by TCRdb to the multiplex PCR reads, yields one record per CDR3 protein. This sample has more than 9,000 distinct CDR3 sequences, with around 35% found just once. Sequencing was carried out using blood. The receptors were sampled from a human donor in good health.

The chain employs TRBV5-8 and TRBJ2-2, with 9 positions matching TRBD1. The CDR3 spans 15 residues. With V trimmed by 0 bases and J by 5 bases, 2 bases remained unmatched. The V gene's germline CDR1 is SGHTS and CDR2 YDEGEE. The CDR3 nucleotides read TGTGCCAGCAGCTTGGAACAGGGGGCAACCGGGGAGCTGTTTTTT. Translation: CASSLEQGATGELFF. Full variable domain (rest looked up from reference TRBV5-8 and TRBJ2-2): EAGVTQSPTHLIKTRGQQATLRCSPISGHTSVYWYQQALGLGLQFLLWYDEGEERNRGNFPPRFSGRQFPNYSSELNVNALELEDSALYLCASSLEQGATGELFFGEGSRLTVL.

Judged by abundance, this clonotype is medium-sized (0.01 to 0.1%). This rearrangement joins TRBV29-1 to TRBJ2-3; the match to TRBD2 covers 11 bases. Germline values: CDR1 SQVTM, CDR2 ANQGSEA. With V trimmed by 6 bases and J by 0 bases, 5 bases remained unmatched. The CDR3 runs to 15 residues. The CDR3 nucleotides are TGCAGCGTCTGGGGGACTAGCGGTAGCACAGATACGCAGTATTTT. Its translation is CSVWGTSGSTDTQYF.

This clonotype is medium-sized in the sample. V and J are TRBV29-1 and TRBJ2-7; perhaps TRBD1 as D (6 bases). CDR3 length: 12 amino acids. The germline CDR1 and CDR2 sequences are SQVTM and ANQGSEA. The CDR3 region has the DNA TGCACCAGGGGCAGTAAACCCTACGAGCAGTACTTC. It encodes CTRGSKPYEQYF.

This clonotype is medium-sized. The gene calls are TRBV19 and TRBJ2-1, with 7 bases fitting TRBD2. From germline, CDR1 is LNHDA and CDR2 SQIVND (reference sequence). The J segment lost 4 bases and the V segment lost 6 bases, leaving 6 bases of the junction unmatched. The CDR3 is 14 amino acids. CDR3 in amino acids: CASRTGTNYNEQFF. CDR3 coding DNA: TGTGCCAGTAGAACCGGGACTAATTACAATGAGCAGTTCTTC.

V usage is TRBV12-3 or TRBV12-4 and J usage is TRBJ1-3; the D gene is possibly TRBD1 (6 bases). This CDR3 contains 13 residues. V shed 6 bases and J shed 9 bases, with 15 bases lying between them. Here the CDR3 DNA reads TGTGCCAGCAGGACAGGAAGAATGGGCACCATATATTTT. It is translated as CASRTGRMGTIYF.

This clonotype was picked up a small number of times. The chain employs TRBV18 and TRBJ2-6; D gene unclear. Trimming removed 2 bases from V and 0 bases from J, with 2 bases in between. Germline V gene sequence: CDR1 KGHSH, CDR2 LQKENI. This CDR3 has 14 residues. As DNA, the CDR3 is TGTGCCAGCTCACCAGTCTCTGGGGCCAACGTCCTGACTTTC. Encoded protein: CASSPVSGANVLTF.

Relative to its sample, this clonotype is medium-sized (0.01 to 0.1%). V usage is TRBV29-1 and J usage is TRBJ2-5; 10 bases are shared with TRBD2. V was clipped by 4 bases and J by 4 bases; unmatched bases: 3. The germline gives CDR1 SQVTM, CDR2 ANQGSEA. This CDR3 comprises 13 residues. This CDR3 is CSVGWTSGETQYF. The CDR3, as DNA: TGCAGCGTTGGGTGGACTAGCGGAGAGACCCAGTACTTC.

A few counts support this clonotype. The CDR3 DNA reads as TGTGCCAGCAGTTACTCTGGGCCAGGGAGCTCCTATAATTCACCCCTCCACTTT. Its protein product is CASSYSGPGSSYNSPLHF. This sequence joins TRBV6-5 and TRBJ1-6, with a tentative D call TRBD1 (5 bases). Trimming shortened V by 0 bases and J by 0 bases, and 12 bases separated the two germline ends. Germline CDR1 and CDR2: MNHEY and SVGAGI. This CDR3 comprises 18 residues.

By share, this clonotype ranks as medium-sized. This chain joins TRBV19 and TRBJ2-3, with 7 bases matching TRBD2. Germline CDR1 and CDR2: LNHDA and SQIVND (reference sequence). This CDR3 has 15 residues. V lost 1 base to trimming and J lost 3 bases; unmatched junction nucleotides: 4. The CDR3 loop is CASSIAGGGTDTQYF. CDR3 DNA sequence: TGTGCCAGTAGTATAGCGGGAGGAGGAACAGATACGCAGTATTTT.

This chain joins TRBV24-1 and TRBJ2-5; 7 bases line up with TRBD2. In germline, CDR1 is KGHDR, CDR2 SFDVKD. This CDR3 comprises 15 residues. The V segment lost 1 base and the J segment 4 bases; nucleotides outside the gene matches: 5. This CDR3 is CATSDFRGEGETQYF. CDR3 coding DNA: TGTGCCACCAGTGATTTCCGGGGGGAGGGAGAGACCCAGTACTTC.

The rearrangement uses TRBV10-3 and TRBJ2-1, with D perhaps matching TRBD2 (6 bases). The V gene's germline CDR1 is ENHRY and CDR2 SYGVKD. The length of the CDR3 is 16 residues. V lost 0 bases and J lost 5, with 14 bases in between. CDR3 protein: CAISESGGGTHNEQFF. The CDR3 DNA follows: TGTGCCATCAGTGAGTCTGGCGGCGGGACCCACAATGAGCAGTTCTTC.

Concerning this clonotype itself: One end of the junction does not line up with germline, which may come from a read error. The rearrangement uses TRBV4-2 and TRBJ2-5, with no clear D. This CDR3 has 15 amino acids. CDR1 LGHNA and CDR2 YNFKEQ come from the germline V gene. CDR3 bases: TGCGCCAGCAGCCAAGAGCGAGCAACGCAAGAGACCCAGTACTTC. Amino acids: CASSQERATQETQYF.

This clonotype was seen a handful of times. This chain links TRBV6-2 or TRBV6-3 with TRBJ2-3; 7 bases are a match to TRBD2. The ends lost 2 bases at V and 0 bases at J; junction bases unmatched: 5. This CDR3 contains 16 residues. Germline lookup yields CDR1 MNHEY and CDR2 SVGEGT. The CDR3 spells CASSYRSGSSTDTQYF. The CDR3 bases are TGTGCCAGCAGTTACCGTAGCGGGTCTAGCACAGATACGCAGTATTTT.

The chain uses TRBV6-5 and TRBJ2-7; 7 bases fit TRBD1. The CDR3 sequence is 17 residues long. Germline CDR1 is MNHEY and CDR2 is SVGAGI. Trimming at V came to 0 bases and at J to 3 bases, leaving 11 bases not matched to a gene. The CDR3 DNA is TGTGCCAGCAGTTACTCGCCCGACAGGGTAGAATTCTACGAGCAGTACTTC. It encodes CASSYSPDRVEFYEQYF.

V gene TRBV6-2 or TRBV6-3 combines with J gene TRBJ2-2, with 8 positions matching TRBD2. The CDR3 consists of 13 residues. Germline V gene data show CDR1 as MNHEY and CDR2 as SVGEGT. CDR3 nucleotides: TGTGTTAGCGGGAATTCGAACACCGGGGAGCTGTTTTTT. This gives the protein CVSGNSNTGELFF.

The chain carries TRBV5-6 and TRBJ1-2, with TRBD1 as a possible D gene (5 bases). The CDR3 length is 15 residues. From germline, CDR1 is SGHDT and CDR2 YYEEEE. Trimming took off 3 bases at V and 6 bases at J, with 18 bases between the two ends. Written as DNA, the CDR3 is TGTGCCAGCAGCTCCAACGTGGGCAGGGCCCATGGCTACACCTTC. Its translation is CASSSNVGRAHGYTF.

Judged by abundance, this clonotype is medium-sized (0.01 to 0.1%). The gene calls are TRBV29-1 and TRBJ2-5; possibly TRBD1 for D (6 bases). CDR3 length equals 15 residues. Germline CDR1 is SQVTM and CDR2 is ANQGSEA. V was shortened by 4 bases and J by 4 bases, with 19 bases between the two germline ends. The CDR3 here is CSVVGRTVSGETQYF. The DNA for the CDR3 is TGCAGCGTTGTGGGCCGGACAGTCTCGGGAGAGACCCAGTACTTC.